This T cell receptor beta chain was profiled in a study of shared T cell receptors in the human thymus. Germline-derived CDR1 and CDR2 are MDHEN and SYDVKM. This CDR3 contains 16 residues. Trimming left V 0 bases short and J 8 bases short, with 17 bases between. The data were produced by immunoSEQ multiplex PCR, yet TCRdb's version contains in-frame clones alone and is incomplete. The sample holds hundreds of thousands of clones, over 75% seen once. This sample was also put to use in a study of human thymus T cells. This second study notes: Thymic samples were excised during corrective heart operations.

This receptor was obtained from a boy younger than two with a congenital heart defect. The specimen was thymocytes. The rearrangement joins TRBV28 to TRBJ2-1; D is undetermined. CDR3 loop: CASSLWGYPVWDEQFF. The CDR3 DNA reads TGTGCCAGCAGTTTATGGGGCTATCCAGTCTGGGATGAGCAGTTCTTC.